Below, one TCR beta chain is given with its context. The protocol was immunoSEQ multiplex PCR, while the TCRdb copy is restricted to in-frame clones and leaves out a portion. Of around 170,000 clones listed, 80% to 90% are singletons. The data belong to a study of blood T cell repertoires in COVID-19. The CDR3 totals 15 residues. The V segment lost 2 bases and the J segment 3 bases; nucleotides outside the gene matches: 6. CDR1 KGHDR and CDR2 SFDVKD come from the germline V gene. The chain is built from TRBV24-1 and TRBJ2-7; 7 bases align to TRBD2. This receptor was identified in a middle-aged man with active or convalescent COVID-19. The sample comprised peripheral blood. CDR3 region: CATSDSASGDYEQYF. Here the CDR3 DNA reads TGTGCCACCAGTGATTCGGCTAGCGGTGACTACGAGCAGTACTTC.